Listed here is a single T cell receptor (beta chain). As yet, its antigen is unknown. The sample originates from a study of cytomegalovirus exposure and HLA in healthy donors. In the study overall: Most genotyped donors, over 70% of 300 to 400, had Caucasian-associated genetic ancestry. Study-wide results and limits: Available immune exposure information was restricted to CMV serostatus only. Later analysis identified several of the most significant clusters that appeared linked to common viral pathogens. After further analysis at a later stage, 17,000 or so TCR beta sequences were associated with HLA alleles at 0.05 false discovery rate.

CDR1 and CDR2 from the germline V gene are SGDLS and YYNGEE. This CDR3 has 16 amino acids. V lost 4 bases to trimming and J lost 5 bases; unmatched junction nucleotides: 10. With 60 Vbeta and 13 Jbeta primers, the PCR was carried out. Sequenced by immunoSEQ multiplex PCR; TCRdb stores in-frame clones only, minus some. Among tens of thousands of clones listed, 77% were seen once. The receptor was derived from a woman aged 40-49 years in good health and CMV-seropositive. The sample taken for sequencing was PBMCs. V usage is TRBV9 and J usage is TRBJ2-5, with 11 bases lining up with TRBD2. CDR3 region: CASSLNSGGAWETQYF. The CDR3 DNA is TGTGCCAGCAGCTTGAATAGCGGGGGGGCGTGGGAGACCCAGTACTTC.